Given below is one TCR beta chain in context. In the source study's methods: The assay estimated nucleated cells by amplifying reference gene primers. Some clones are missing from TCRdb's copy, which holds only in-frame ones; the method was immunoSEQ multiplex PCR. The DNA was the basis for D and trimming; V, J and clone size are from that table. The sample lists some 260,000 clones; about 79% were seen once. The data are from a study of blood T cell repertoires in COVID-19. As for the study in general: Italy, Spain and the United States were the sources of the convalescent and acute COVID-19 samples. PBMCs, B-cell-depleted T cells, or T cells provided the cDNA or gDNA that made up the material.

The sequenced sample consisted of peripheral blood. The TCR was taken from an elderly man with acute or convalescent COVID-19.

The CDR3 loop is CASSLASGGNTDTQYF. The DNA for the CDR3 is TGCGCCAGCAGCTTGGCTAGCGGGGGAAACACAGATACGCAGTATTTT. The chain combines TRBV5-1 with TRBJ2-3; 10 bases map to TRBD2. Per the germline V gene, CDR1 is SGHRS and CDR2 is YFSETQ. V lost 0 bases and J lost 2; bases outside the gene matches: 3. The CDR3 has 16 residues.